The sequence of this TCR beta chain was determined in a study of T-cell memory formation after mild COVID-19. One entry per CDR3 protein results from TCRdb running MiXCR on the 5' RACE reads. This table has some 5,700 distinct CDR3 sequences, roughly 20% appearing once. Germline V gene lookup returns CDR1 GTSNPN and CDR2 SVGIG (reference sequence). The CDR3 sequence is 14 residues long. V lost 0 bases and J lost 4, with 11 bases in between. This clonotype was seen repeatedly, ten times or more. Its specificity is unknown. Study-level points and caveats: Among CD4+ contracting clones, most were CM and EM, and CD8+ ones EMRA. Second-wave clones that peaked on day 37 lacked confirmed SARS-CoV-2 specificity.

J is TRBJ2-3 and V is TRBV30, with D uncertain. The sample consisted of PBMCs or a T cell subset sorted from them (not recorded which). This TCR came from an adult woman who had mild COVID-19 (a few samples of this study predate the infection). Cell type and time point are not known. CDR3 region: CAWSVPGSPDTQYF. In DNA, the CDR3 is TGTGCCTGGAGTGTACCAGGCAGTCCAGATACGCAGTATTTT.